This T cell receptor beta chain originates from a study of blood T cells in healthy people across ages. V dropped 6 bases and J dropped 0 bases, with 8 bases sitting between them. CDR1 and CDR2 from the germline V gene are SNHLY and FYNNEI. The CDR3 runs 13 residues. The sample holds many counts of this clonotype. PCR was performed a second time for about 6 to 12 cycles using a sample-barcoded 5' primer and a J-beta primer mix. TCRdb reprocessed the 5' RACE reads via MiXCR and lists one record per CDR3 protein. This sample yields 800,000 to 950,000 distinct CDR3 sequences, of which 29% are seen a single time; about 10% belongs to the top ten. These data were also reused for a study on T cells of mothers and their children.

The chain combines TRBV2 with TRBJ1-2; D unclear. The receptor was isolated from a woman in her forties in good health. The source material was blood. For the CDR3, the DNA is TGTGCCAGCAGGCCCGGGGCTAACTATGGCTACACCTTC. The encoded protein is CASRPGANYGYTF.